Described below is a single T cell receptor (beta chain) sequence and its context. Its target is not known. Germline V gene data show CDR1 as SGHDT and CDR2 as YYEEEE. The CDR3 extends over 13 amino acids. V lost 4 bases, J lost 7 bases, and 11 bases lay in between. Each sample contributed about 10^5 TCR templates to the assay. The data were produced by immunoSEQ multiplex PCR, yet TCRdb's version contains in-frame clones alone and is incomplete. Of 100,000 or so clones in the sample, roughly 94% were seen once. The sample belongs to a study of siplizumab effects on memory and regulatory T cells. Study results and caveats: Among alloreactive clones, only a minor fraction mapped to unstimulated subsets. Proliferating siplizumab-culture Treg suppressive function went unconfirmed. It was not possible to assign a naive or memory phenotype to roughly 75-95% of proliferating CD4+ or CD8+ clones.

The sequence derives from a human donor in good health. The chain carries TRBV5-6 and TRBJ2-2; unclear D gene. What was sequenced was Tregs sorted from blood. The CDR3 here is CASSPVGGGELFF. CDR3 DNA: TGTGCCAGCAGCCCGGTGGGTGGCGGGGAGCTGTTTTTT.